Listed here is a single TCR beta chain. The sample holds a few counts of this clonotype. Its antigen specificity is not known. The record has no base qualities; no much larger clone is one base away. The data originate from a study of response to subunit inactivated influenza vaccine (dated by TCRdb to 2016 to 2018). About the full investigation: The study used deep quantitative T cell receptor repertoire profiling to track responses to a trivalent subunit inactivated influenza vaccine. What the authors observed across the whole study: The authors proposed that each seasonal influenza vaccination may bring in only a limited number of new T cells.

The method was RT-PCR. For sequencing, an Illumina HiSeq 2500 was employed. The public sequencing data were trimmed at Q25 with fastp and processed into clonotypes with MiXCR by TCRdb, which kept only in-frame beta chains. Under each unique CDR3 protein, matching rows form one entry showing the most common genes and DNA. This sample has approximately 700,000 distinct CDR3 sequences in its table, and around 16% of those were observed once. The ten largest clones capture around 10% of the sample. The V end loses 1 base and the J end loses 7 bases, and a stretch of 4 bases separates them. CDR1 and CDR2 are drawn from the germline V gene (reference sequence): LNHNV, YYDKDF. From the cysteine up to the phenylalanine, the CDR3 has a length of 12 residues. The only DNA kept is the CDR3, 36 bases in frame from the first base.

This chain joins TRBV15 to TRBJ1-4, with no confidently assigned D gene. This specimen was PBMCs from blood, taken 12 days after vaccination. The source of this sequence is a man between 50 and 59 years old who received an inactivated influenza vaccine. Donor details come from another sample of the same person, matched by shared clones. The sequenced DNA: TGTGCCACCAGCAGAGTGGGTGAAAAACTGTTTTTT. This translates into CATSRVGEKLFF.